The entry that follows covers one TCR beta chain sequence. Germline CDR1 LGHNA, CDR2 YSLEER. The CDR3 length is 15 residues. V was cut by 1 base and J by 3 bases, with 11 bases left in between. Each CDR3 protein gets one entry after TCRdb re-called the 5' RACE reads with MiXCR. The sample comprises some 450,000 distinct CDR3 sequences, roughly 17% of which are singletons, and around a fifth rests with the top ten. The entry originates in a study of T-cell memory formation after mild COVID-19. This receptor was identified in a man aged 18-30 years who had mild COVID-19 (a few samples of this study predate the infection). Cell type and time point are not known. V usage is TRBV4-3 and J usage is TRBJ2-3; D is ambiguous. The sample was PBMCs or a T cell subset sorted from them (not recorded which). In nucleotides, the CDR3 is TGCGCCAGCAGCCAAGGGTCAGGATGGACAGATACGCAGTATTTT. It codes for CASSQGSGWTDTQYF.